A selection of T cell receptor beta chains follows, all from one sample in a study of blood T cells in healthy people across ages. TCRdb re-called the 5' RACE reads with MiXCR, one entry per CDR3 protein. The table has over a million distinct CDR3 sequences, approximately 25% seen once. A further study also used this sample, focusing on T cells of mothers and their children.

What was sequenced was blood. These receptors were taken from a girl aged 2 to 10 in good health. Each CDR3 is given with its conserved first and last residue. A D gene is named only where the DNA matches it firmly. Where a row states a size, it is once, few, many or the class of an expanded clone; other rows omit it.

V: TRBV29-1
J: TRBJ2-1
size: .
D: .
CDR3: CGVEEGRANSYNEQFF
DNA: TGCGGCGTTGAAGAGGGCAGGGCAAACTCCTACAATGAGCAGTTCTTC

V: TRBV5-4
J: TRBJ1-2
size: .
D: .
CDR3: CASSFELGDGYTF
DNA: TGTGCCAGCAGCTTCGAATTAGGGGATGGCTACACCTTC

V: TRBV27
J: TRBJ1-4
size: .
D: .
CDR3: CASSPLQNDEKLFF
DNA: TGTGCCAGCAGCCCTCTACAAAATGATGAAAAACTGTTTTTT

V: TRBV12-3/TRBV12-4
J: TRBJ2-2
size: .
D: .
CDR3: CASSLGQMNTGELFF
DNA: TGTGCCAGCAGTTTGGGGCAGATGAACACCGGGGAGCTGTTTTTT

V: TRBV5-1
J: TRBJ2-3
size: .
D: TRBD2
CDR3: CASSFGGGPGGTDTQYF
DNA: TGCGCCAGCAGCTTTGGGGGAGGGCCTGGAGGCACAGATACGCAGTATTTT

V: TRBV28
J: TRBJ2-5
size: .
D: .
CDR3: CASSLEGKTQYF
DNA: TGTGCCAGCAGTTTAGAGGGGAAGACCCAGTACTTC

V: TRBV4-3
J: TRBJ2-1
size: .
D: .
CDR3: CASSQDPISSSYNEQFF
DNA: TGCGCCAGCAGCCAAGATCCGATCTCCAGCTCCTACAATGAGCAGTTCTTC

V: TRBV29-1
J: TRBJ2-2
size: few
D: TRBD1
CDR3: CSVARTGDLGELFF
DNA: TGCAGCGTAGCCAGGACAGGGGATCTCGGGGAGCTGTTTTTT

V: TRBV7-2
J: TRBJ1-5
size: few
D: .
CDR3: CASSPRGGLRPQHF
DNA: TGTGCCAGCAGCCCCCGCGGAGGGTTACGGCCCCAGCATTTT

V: TRBV6-5
J: TRBJ2-7
size: .
D: .
CDR3: CASSLRDSFYEQYF
DNA: TGTGCCAGCAGCCTCCGGGACTCTTTCTACGAGCAGTACTTC

V: TRBV28
J: TRBJ1-4
size: .
D: .
CDR3: CASSFLSRTVNEKLFF
DNA: TGTGCCAGCAGTTTCCTCTCCCGGACAGTAAATGAAAAACTGTTTTTT

V: TRBV9
J: TRBJ1-1
size: .
D: .
CDR3: CASSVAIGGTEAFF
DNA: TGTGCCAGCAGCGTAGCTATAGGGGGCACTGAAGCTTTCTTT

V: TRBV7-9
J: TRBJ2-2
size: many
D: .
CDR3: CAMWAGELFF
DNA: TGTGCCATGTGGGCCGGGGAGCTGTTTTTT

V: TRBV28
J: TRBJ1-4
size: .
D: .
CDR3: CAYAGSDEKLFF
DNA: TGTGCCTACGCGGGTTCCGACGAAAAACTGTTTTTT

V: TRBV20-1
J: TRBJ2-5
size: few
D: TRBD2
CDR3: CSARELAAYQETQYF
DNA: TGCAGTGCTAGAGAACTAGCGGCTTACCAAGAGACCCAGTACTTC

V: TRBV28
J: TRBJ2-4
size: .
D: .
CDR3: CASSSGERQNIQYF
DNA: TGTGCCAGCAGTTCTGGGGAGCGGCAAAACATTCAGTACTTC

V: TRBV24-1
J: TRBJ2-3
size: few
D: TRBD2
CDR3: CATSDLGGAGVFTDTQYF
DNA: TGTGCCACCAGTGACCTCGGGGGAGCGGGGGTCTTCACAGATACGCAGTATTTT

V: TRBV7-9
J: TRBJ2-1
size: .
D: TRBD2
CDR3: CASSSWTSLEQFF
DNA: TGTGCCAGCAGCTCCTGGACTAGTCTTGAGCAGTTCTTC

V: TRBV20-1
J: TRBJ2-5
size: .
D: TRBD1
CDR3: CSACPGTGREETQYF
DNA: TGCAGTGCATGTCCCGGGACAGGTCGTGAAGAGACCCAGTACTTC

V: TRBV7-8
J: TRBJ2-1
size: few
D: .
CDR3: CASSLLLGSEEFF
DNA: TGTGCCAGCAGCTTACTCCTCGGGAGCGAAGAGTTCTTC

V: TRBV7-9
J: TRBJ1-1
size: .
D: .
CDR3: CASSLKGGNTEAFF
DNA: TGTGCCAGCAGCCTGAAGGGGGGGAACACTGAAGCTTTCTTT

V: TRBV27
J: TRBJ2-7
size: .
D: .
CDR3: CASSFYQRGGHYEQYF
DNA: TGTGCCAGCAGTTTCTACCAGCGAGGAGGCCACTACGAGCAGTACTTC

V: TRBV2
J: TRBJ2-2
size: few
D: .
CDR3: CASSELGPSATGELFF
DNA: TGTGCCAGCAGTGAGTTAGGACCGTCGGCCACCGGGGAGCTGTTTTTT

V: TRBV5-1
J: TRBJ2-7
size: .
D: TRBD2
CDR3: CASSGGTSGGYEQYF
DNA: TGCGCCAGCAGCGGAGGGACTAGCGGGGGGTACGAGCAGTACTTC

V: TRBV7-9
J: TRBJ2-4
size: .
D: .
CDR3: CASSQEQGLPHPLAKNIQYF
DNA: TGTGCCAGCAGCCAAGAACAGGGTCTTCCTCACCCTCTAGCCAAAAACATTCAGTACTTC

V: TRBV7-2
J: TRBJ2-7
size: .
D: .
CDR3: CASSLDVASYEQYF
DNA: TGTGCCAGCAGCTTAGATGTGGCTTCCTACGAGCAGTACTTC

V: TRBV4-3
J: TRBJ1-5
size: .
D: .
CDR3: CASSQDRLINQPQHF
DNA: TGCGCCAGCAGCCAAGATAGACTCATCAATCAGCCCCAGCATTTT

V: TRBV5-1
J: TRBJ2-2
size: few
D: .
CDR3: CASLSGTGTGELFF
DNA: TGCGCCAGCTTATCCGGGACGGGGACCGGGGAGCTGTTTTTT

V: TRBV29-1
J: TRBJ1-2
size: few
D: .
CDR3: CSVGPPWEVYGYTF
DNA: TGCAGCGTTGGCCCTCCTTGGGAGGTCTATGGCTACACCTTC

V: TRBV11-3
J: TRBJ2-5
size: .
D: .
CDR3: CASSHAWSGQETQYF
DNA: TGTGCCAGCAGCCACGCTTGGAGCGGGCAAGAGACCCAGTACTTC